The 22 T cell receptor beta chains given below trace back to one sample, sequenced in a study of CD8 T cells in ankylosing spondylitis. Study-wide results and caveats: Several highly homologous variants made up a TCR beta motif, and this motif appeared characteristic of ankylosing spondylitis blood.

These receptors' targets are unknown. TCRdb redid the calling of the 5' RACE reads with MiXCR, one entry per CDR3 protein. The table shows over 700,000 distinct CDR3 sequences, with 19% occurring only once. Sequenced input: blood, either unsorted or a sorted T cell fraction (not recorded which). Every receptor here comes from a male donor with ankylosing spondylitis.

The chain carries TRBV6-2 or TRBV6-3 and TRBJ1-1, with D possibly being TRBD1 (5 bases). The V gene lost 2 bases and the J gene lost 5 bases, with 15 bases spanning the gap. This CDR3 contains 15 residues. The V gene's germline CDR1 is MNHEY and CDR2 SVGEGT. In DNA form, the CDR3 reads TGTGCCAGCAGTTACGTTGGGGCTTTAGGAACTGAAGCTTTCTTT. Translating gives CASSYVGALGTEAFF.

This clonotype was picked up a small number of times. V is TRBV29-1 and J is TRBJ2-5; TRBD2 matches 14 bases. Germline CDR1 reads SQVTM; CDR2 reads ANQGSEA. This CDR3 contains 15 residues. The ends lost 5 bases at V and 4 bases at J; junction bases unmatched: 6. Written as DNA, the CDR3 is TGCAGCGTTAAGGGACTAGCGGGAGTCGGAGAGACCCAGTACTTC. It yields the protein CSVKGLAGVGETQYF.

This clonotype was seen ten or more times. The V call is TRBV12-3 or TRBV12-4, the J call TRBJ1-1; possibly TRBD1 for D (5 bases). Trimming pared 6 bases from V and 7 bases from J, leaving 12 bases between. The CDR3 runs to 12 residues. The DNA of the CDR3 is TGTGCCAGCAGCGCTTGGAGGGGTGAAGCTTTCTTT. Its translation: CASSAWRGEAFF.

This rearrangement joins TRBV29-1 to TRBJ2-7; no firm D call. This CDR3 comprises 10 residues. In germline, CDR1 is SQVTM, CDR2 ANQGSEA. The V and J ends lost 5 bases and 6 bases respectively, with 8 bases between them. The CDR3 nucleotides are TGCAGCGTTAAGGACGTCGAGCAGTACTTC. Translation: CSVKDVEQYF.

About this clonotype itself: One junction end does not reproduce the germline sequence, and a read error may be involved. J is TRBJ2-1 and V is TRBV28; 9 bases map to TRBD2. The CDR3 covers 10 residues. Per the germline V gene, CDR1 is MDHEN and CDR2 is SYDVKM. For the CDR3, the DNA is TGCGCGGGGGGGGGTGATGAGCAGTTCTTC. It is translated as CAGGGDEQFF.

This clonotype has more than one count but fewer than ten. This chain uses TRBV5-1 with TRBJ2-5; D is possibly TRBD2 (5 bases). This CDR3 contains 16 residues. V lost 0 bases and J 2 bases, leaving 14 bases between the germline ends. Germline CDR1 is SGHRS and CDR2 is YFSETQ. The CDR3, as DNA: TGCGCCAGCAGCTTGGGGGCCAGCGGCCAACAAGAGACCCAGTACTTC. Its protein is CASSLGASGQQETQYF.

The V and J genes are TRBV20-1 and TRBJ2-4, with TRBD2 matching 11 bases. V was clipped by 3 bases and J by 2 bases; unmatched bases: 9. This CDR3 has 17 amino acids. The germline CDR1 and CDR2 sequences are DFQATT and SNEGSKA (reference sequence). The CDR3 sequence is CSARVGTSGATKNIQYF. DNA of the CDR3: TGCAGTGCTAGGGTTGGGACTAGCGGAGCGACCAAAAACATTCAGTACTTC.

Many counts were recorded for this clonotype. V is TRBV29-1 and J is TRBJ2-1; D might be TRBD2 (6 bases). The germline V gene encodes CDR1 SQVTM and CDR2 ANQGSEA. The length of the CDR3 is 13 residues. V lost 7 bases, J lost 8 bases, and 18 bases lay in between. CDR3 amino acids: CSAAWDWADEQFF. The CDR3 nucleotides read TGCAGCGCCGCCTGGGACTGGGCTGATGAGCAGTTCTTC.

J is TRBJ1-6 and V is TRBV7-2; D is uncertain. Between the trimmed V and J ends, which lost 1 base and 9 bases, there was a span of 13 bases. The germline V gene encodes CDR1 SGHTA and CDR2 FQGNSA. This CDR3 contains 15 residues. In DNA, the CDR3 is TGTGCCAGCAGCTTAGAGCTGGGGTCGAGTTCACCCCTCCACTTT. Translating it yields CASSLELGSSSPLHF. The complete variable domain, with remaining parts taken from reference TRBV7-2 and TRBJ1-6, reads GAGVSQSPSNKVTEKGKDVELRCDPISGHTALYWYRQSLGQGLEFLIYFQGNSAPDKSGLPSDRFSAERTGGSVSTLTIQRTQQEDSAVYLCASSLELGSSSPLHFGNGTRLTVT.

V and J are TRBV12-3 or TRBV12-4 and TRBJ2-7; D is perhaps TRBD1 or TRBD2 (5 bases each). The ends were cut back, 3 bases at V and 2 bases at J, with 11 bases in the middle. The CDR3 sequence is 14 residues long. CDR3 protein: CASSFSARAYEQYF. In DNA, the CDR3 is TGTGCCAGCAGTTTTAGCGCCAGGGCCTACGAGCAGTACTTC.

The gene calls are TRBV3-1 and TRBJ2-3, with 13 bases matching TRBD2. V lost 3 bases, J lost 11 bases, and 8 bases stayed unmatched. Germline loops: CDR1 LGHDT, CDR2 YNNKEL (reference sequence). The CDR3 consists of 15 residues. CDR3 region: CASSHPGLAGVKQYF. Here the CDR3 DNA reads TGTGCCAGCAGCCATCCCGGACTAGCGGGAGTAAAGCAGTATTTT.

This clonotype was detected a few times. This chain's CDR3 is CASSLPGGLDTQYF. The CDR3, as DNA: TGTGCCAGCAGCTTACCAGGGGGCCTGGATACGCAGTATTTT. The chain uses TRBV7-9 and TRBJ2-3; 8 bases are a match to TRBD1. V dropped 2 bases and J dropped 6; count of bases not matched to a gene: 4. Germline loops: CDR1 SEHNR, CDR2 FQNEAQ (reference sequence). This CDR3 spans 14 amino acids.

The count of this clonotype is one. The CDR3: CCVLGLVRGLANEQFF. The CDR3 DNA reads TGCTGTGTCCTGGGACTAGTTCGGGGTCTTGCCAATGAGCAGTTCTTC. V and J are TRBV20-1 and TRBJ2-1; TRBD2 agrees at 8 bases. Germline V gene data show CDR1 as DFQATT and CDR2 as SNEGSKA (reference sequence). The CDR3 runs 16 residues.

V is TRBV4-3 and J is TRBJ2-1, with 7 bases identical to TRBD2. J lost 6 bases, V lost 0 bases, and 8 bases had no gene match. CDR3 length equals 16 residues. Looked up from germline, CDR1 is LGHNA and CDR2 is YSLEER. The CDR3: CASSQDRGEWGNEQFF. The CDR3 DNA sequence: TGCGCCAGCAGCCAAGATCGGGGGGAGTGGGGCAATGAGCAGTTCTTC.

CDR3 sequence (DNA): TGTGCCAGCAGCGCACAGACAGGGGTGGCTTTCTTT. The encoded protein is CASSAQTGVAFF. J is TRBJ1-1 and V is TRBV7-3, with 8 bases aligning to TRBD1. The trim removed 5 bases at V and 11 bases at J, leaving 7 bases unmatched. The CDR3 has 12 amino acids. From germline, CDR1 is SGHTA and CDR2 FQGTGA. Full variable domain (remainder filled in from reference TRBV7-3 and TRBJ1-1): GAGVSQTPSNKVTEKGKYVELRCDPISGHTALYWYRQSLGQGPEFLIYFQGTGAADDSGLPNDRFFAVRPEGSVSTLKIQRTERGDSAVYLCASSAQTGVAFFGQGTRLTVV.

The chain links TRBV15 to TRBJ2-3; 7 bases align to TRBD2. CDR3 length equals 15 residues. From germline, CDR1 is LNHNV and CDR2 YYDKDF (reference sequence). V was clipped by 1 base and J by 0 bases; unmatched bases: 1. DNA of the CDR3: TGTGCCACCAGCAGAGGGGACTATAGCACAGATACGCAGTATTTT. Translation: CATSRGDYSTDTQYF.

This clonotype was seen a handful of times. V gene TRBV29-1 combines with J gene TRBJ2-1, with 10 bases matching TRBD2. The CDR3 has 16 residues. Germline V gene sequence: CDR1 SQVTM, CDR2 ANQGSEA. Trimming at V came to 0 bases and at J to 5 bases, leaving 7 bases not matched to a gene. CDR3 amino acids: CSVEDPRGLADNEQFF. The CDR3 DNA reads as TGCAGCGTTGAAGACCCACGAGGACTAGCGGACAATGAGCAGTTCTTC.

The chain carries TRBV4-3 and TRBJ2-1; D perhaps matches TRBD1 (6 bases). The V and J ends lost 0 bases and 6 bases respectively, with 21 bases between them. The CDR3 loop spans 18 amino acids. Per germline, CDR1 LGHNA and CDR2 YSLEER. CDR3 in amino acids: CASSQDLPGLGAGNEQFF. The CDR3 DNA sequence: TGCGCCAGCAGCCAAGATCTCCCTGGATTGGGGGCAGGCAATGAGCAGTTCTTC.

This clonotype has only a few counts. The CDR3 sequence: CASSPGDHKDNTQYF. CDR3 in DNA: TGTGCCAGCAGTCCGGGAGATCATAAAGATAATACGCAGTATTTT. The V call is TRBV6-2 or TRBV6-3, the J call TRBJ2-3; tentatively, D is TRBD2 (6 bases). Germline V gene data show CDR1 as MNHEY and CDR2 as SVGEGT. The CDR3 is made up of 15 amino acids. V lost 5 bases, J lost 7 bases, and 19 bases lay in between.

This clonotype was detected a few times. The CDR3 nucleotides read TGTGCCAGCATCCCCCCAGGGGGGACCCCCAATCAGCCCCAGCATTTT. Protein product: CASIPPGGTPNQPQHF. J is TRBJ1-5 and V is TRBV21-1; the table's D call, TRBD1, was not checked against the DNA. TRBV21-1 counts as a pseudogene. The CDR3 totals 16 residues.

This clonotype came up a few times. The chain couples TRBV5-1 to TRBJ2-1, with 7 nucleotides matching TRBD2. Germline V gene data show CDR1 as SGHRS and CDR2 as YFSETQ. V lost 4 bases, J lost 9 bases, and 1 base stayed unmatched. The CDR3 runs 11 residues. The DNA of the CDR3 is TGCGCCAGCAGCGGGGAGGGTGAGCAGTTCTTC. This gives the protein CASSGEGEQFF.

The chain has TRBV29-1 and TRBJ2-5, with 9 bases identical to TRBD2. The CDR3 has 12 residues. The germline V gene has CDR1 SQVTM and CDR2 ANQGSEA. The V and J ends lost 5 bases and 4 bases, in that order; junction bases with no gene match: 2. In DNA form, the CDR3 reads TGCAGCGTTTTGCGGGAGGGAGAGACCCAGTACTTC. It is translated as CSVLREGETQYF.